This record looks at one TCR beta chain sequence and its context. The germline V gene has CDR1 KGHSH and CDR2 LQKENI. CDR3 size: 18 residues. V lost 0 bases to trimming and J lost 0 bases; unmatched junction nucleotides: 3. The data were taken from a study of T cells in tumors after PD-1 blockade. Generated by immunoSEQ multiplex PCR, the TCRdb table keeps only in-frame clones and is missing some. The table lists fewer than 8,000 clones, approximately 67% of them singletons. This TCR came from a human donor with basal cell carcinoma. Material: tumor tissue, obtained after anti-PD-1 treatment. The chain couples TRBV18 to TRBJ2-7, with 15 nucleotides matching TRBD2. In nucleotides, the CDR3 is TGTGCCAGCTCACCACCGGGACTAGCGGGGGGAAGCTCCTACGAGCAGTACTTC. The encoded protein is CASSPPGLAGGSSYEQYF.